The rows below give T cell receptor beta chains drawn from one sample of a study of T cells in Graves' hyperthyroidism and ophthalmopathy. TCRdb ran MiXCR on the multiplex PCR reads and lists one entry per CDR3 protein. The sample lists almost 500,000 distinct CDR3 sequences, 22% occurring once. The sample comprised blood. These receptors were taken from a woman aged 65 to 85 with Graves' ophthalmopathy. Both conserved end residues are part of each CDR3. A D gene is named only where the DNA matches it firmly. A clone size is listed for some rows: how often the clone was seen (once, few, many), or a class if it is expanded.

>TRBJ2-3|TRBV20-1|TRBD2|few
CSASARLAGEIDTQYF
TGCAGTGCTAGCGCTAGACTAGCGGGAGAAATAGATACGCAGTATTTT
>TRBJ1-2|TRBV20-1|NA|NA
CRGTNGGRARDGYTF
TGCAGGGGAACCAACGGGGGCAGGGCAAGAGATGGCTACACCTTC
>TRBJ2-4|TRBV30|NA|few
CASSLDNPAKNIQYF
TGTGCCTCAAGCTTAGACAATCCTGCCAAAAACATTCAGTACTTC
>TRBJ2-4|TRBV6-2/TRBV6-3|NA|NA
CASSTSFSKNIQYF
TGTGCCAGCAGCACTAGCTTCTCCAAAAACATTCAGTACTTC
>TRBJ1-2|TRBV24-1|NA|few
CATSAFRCYGYTF
TGTGCCACCAGTGCCTTCCGTTGCTATGGCTACACCTTC
>TRBJ2-1|TRBV30|TRBD2|NA
CAWSVGTSGGMRQFF
TGTGCCTGGAGTGTAGGGACTAGCGGGGGCATGCGGCAGTTCTTC
>TRBJ2-7|TRBV6-2/TRBV6-3|NA|NA
CASSYFDLEQYF
TGTGCCAGCAGTTACTTCGATCTCGAGCAGTACTTC
>TRBJ1-6|TRBV28|NA|NA
CASSSVGPLHF
TGTGCCAGCAGTTCAGTGGGGCCTCTCCACTTT
>TRBJ2-7|TRBV11-2|TRBD2|many
CASSLGLAAGGEEQYF
TGTGCCAGCAGCTTAGGACTAGCGGCCGGCGGGGAGGAGCAGTACTTC
>TRBJ1-1|TRBV6-1|NA|NA
CASSADRRKGEAFF
TGTGCCAGCAGTGCCGACAGGCGGAAAGGTGAAGCTTTCTTT
>TRBJ1-1|TRBV11-2|NA|many
CASSFLQGTEAFF
TGTGCCAGCAGCTTCTTACAGGGCACTGAAGCTTTCTTT